These 5 T cell receptor beta chains were all obtained from the same sample, sequenced in a study of shared clonotypes between healthy human individuals (dated by TCRdb to between 2020 and 2021). Library preparation employed the immunoSEQ multiplex PCR assay. The immuneACCESS repertoire file appears here via TCRdb, limited to in-frame rearrangements. These files lack a portion of the clones; in checked studies, under half of the deficit traces to unresolved V genes, and the cause of the others is not known. The sample includes around 2.1 million clones, with approximately 95% observed a single time. The ten biggest clones cover roughly 0.13% of the sample. Sample: naive CD4+ T cells sorted from blood. Read against the paper, the sample's cell subset or site label means: CD45RA+ positively selected. Receptor source: a man aged 18-30 years in good health.

This chain links TRBV6-6 with TRBJ2-3; D is possibly TRBD2 (6 bases). With 8 bases removed from V and 0 bases from J, the gap between germline ends came to 18 bases. The germline gives CDR1 MNHNY, CDR2 SVGAGI (reference sequence). This CDR3 region has 16 residues. The CDR3 DNA reads as TGTGCCAGCTCAAGGGGATCTAGCGCTAGCACAGATACGCAGTATTTT. Translating it yields CASSRGSSASTDTQYF.

Remarks on this clone: Other DNA variants within this sample encode the same CDR3. The genes are TRBV18 and TRBJ2-3, with D perhaps assigned TRBD1 or TRBD2 (5 bases each). The CDR3 spans 12 residues. CDR1 KGHSH and CDR2 LQKENI come from the germline V gene. Trimming left V 3 bases short and J 4 bases short, with 5 bases between. DNA of the CDR3: TGTGCCAGCTCACCGGGGGCAGATACGCAGTATTTT. Translation: CASSPGADTQYF.

The chain carries TRBV6-1 and TRBJ2-7, with D possibly being TRBD1 or TRBD2 (5 bases each). The CDR3 is made up of 13 amino acids. V lost 4 bases and J lost 4, with 11 bases in between. The germline V gene has CDR1 MNHNS and CDR2 SASEGT. The DNA for the CDR3 is TGTGCCAGCAGTGCGGGACGGTCTTACGAGCAGTACTTC. The encoded protein is CASSAGRSYEQYF.

The chain uses TRBV10-3 and TRBJ2-1; 12 bases map to TRBD1. Looked up from germline, CDR1 is ENHRY and CDR2 is SYGVKD. The V segment lost 7 bases and the J segment 4 bases; nucleotides outside the gene matches: 14. The CDR3 contains 18 residues. CDR3 in DNA: TGTGCCATCAACCGGGACAGGGGGCTTCCCGGACAATACAATGAGCAGTTCTTC. It encodes CAINRDRGLPGQYNEQFF.

The chain uses TRBV6-6 and TRBJ2-5; a possible D gene is TRBD2 (5 bases). Trimming removed 6 bases at V and 1 base at J, with 15 bases between. The germline gives CDR1 MNHNY, CDR2 SVGAGI (reference sequence). The CDR3 has 15 residues. CDR3 protein: CASSLGSSRQETQYF. As DNA, the CDR3 is TGTGCCAGCAGCCTAGGGTCTAGCCGCCAAGAGACCCAGTACTTC.